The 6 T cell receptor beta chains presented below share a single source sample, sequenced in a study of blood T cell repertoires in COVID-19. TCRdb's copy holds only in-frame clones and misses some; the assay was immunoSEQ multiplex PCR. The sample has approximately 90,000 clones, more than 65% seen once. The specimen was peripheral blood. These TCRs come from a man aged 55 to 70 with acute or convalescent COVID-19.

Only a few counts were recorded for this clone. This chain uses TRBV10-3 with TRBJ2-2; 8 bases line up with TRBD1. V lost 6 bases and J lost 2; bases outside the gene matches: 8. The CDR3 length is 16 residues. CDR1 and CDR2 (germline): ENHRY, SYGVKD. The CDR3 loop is CAISPRGPANTGELFF. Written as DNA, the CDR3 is TGTGCCATCAGCCCCAGGGGGCCGGCTAACACCGGGGAGCTGTTTTTT.

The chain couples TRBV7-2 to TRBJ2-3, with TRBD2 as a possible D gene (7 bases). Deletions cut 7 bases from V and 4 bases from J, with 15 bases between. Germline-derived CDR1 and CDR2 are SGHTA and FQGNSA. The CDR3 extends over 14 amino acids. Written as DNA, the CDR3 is TGTGCCAGCACCCTAGGGGGAGGGGCAGATACGCAGTATTTT. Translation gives CASTLGGGADTQYF.

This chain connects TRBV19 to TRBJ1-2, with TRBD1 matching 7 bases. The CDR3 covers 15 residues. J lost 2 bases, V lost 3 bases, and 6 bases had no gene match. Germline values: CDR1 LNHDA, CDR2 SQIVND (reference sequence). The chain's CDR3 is CASSIPGQENYGYTF. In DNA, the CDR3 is TGTGCCAGTAGTATCCCCGGACAGGAAAACTATGGCTACACCTTC.

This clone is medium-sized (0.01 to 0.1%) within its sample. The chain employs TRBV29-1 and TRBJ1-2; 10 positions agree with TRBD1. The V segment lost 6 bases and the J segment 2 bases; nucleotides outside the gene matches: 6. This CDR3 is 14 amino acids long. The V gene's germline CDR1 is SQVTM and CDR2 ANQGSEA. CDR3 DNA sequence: TGCAGCGTGCGCGGGACAGGGGAGAACTATGGCTACACCTTC. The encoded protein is CSVRGTGENYGYTF.

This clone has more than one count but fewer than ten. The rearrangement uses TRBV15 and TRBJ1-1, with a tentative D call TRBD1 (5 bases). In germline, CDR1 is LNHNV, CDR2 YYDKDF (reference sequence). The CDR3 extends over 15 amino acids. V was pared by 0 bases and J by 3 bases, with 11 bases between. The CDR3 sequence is CATSRDQRGDTEAFF. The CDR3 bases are TGTGCCACCAGCAGAGATCAGCGGGGGGACACTGAAGCTTTCTTT.

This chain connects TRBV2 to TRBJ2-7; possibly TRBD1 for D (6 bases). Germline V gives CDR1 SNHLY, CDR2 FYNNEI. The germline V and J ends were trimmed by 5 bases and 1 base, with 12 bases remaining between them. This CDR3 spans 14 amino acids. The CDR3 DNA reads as TGTGCCAGCAGTACGGACAGAGCTTCCTACGAGCAGTACTTC. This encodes CASSTDRASYEQYF.